These 16 T cell receptor beta chains were all obtained from the same sample, sequenced in a study of control samples from healthy donors and cancer patients. TCRdb's table, derived via immunoSEQ multiplex PCR, lists solely in-frame clones and lacks some. Seen here are approximately 140,000 clones, approximately 92% observed once, and the top ten hold around 10%. The sequenced sample was blood. The receptors originated from a man aged 25 to 40 in good health.

The chain recombines TRBV7-3 with TRBJ2-1; TRBD2 matches at 7 bases. The V and J ends lost 6 bases and 2 bases, in that order; junction bases with no gene match: 4. The CDR3 length is 14 residues. Germline values: CDR1 SGHTA, CDR2 FQGTGA. CDR3 in amino acids: CASRASGTYNEQFF. For the CDR3, the DNA is TGTGCCAGCAGGGCTAGCGGAACCTACAATGAGCAGTTCTTC.

The rearrangement joins TRBV13 to TRBJ1-3; D is uncertain. Germline CDR1 and CDR2: PRHDT and FYEKMQ (reference sequence). The CDR3 contains 14 residues. Trimming left V 6 bases short and J 4 bases short, with 13 bases between. CDR3 protein: CASSFSRGGNTIYF. The CDR3 nucleotides read TGTGCCAGCAGTTTTTCCCGCGGCGGAAACACCATATATTTT. Together with reference TRBV13 and TRBJ1-3, the CDR3 gives the full variable domain: AAGVIQSPRHLIKEKRETATLKCYPIPRHDTVYWYQQGPGQDPQFLISFYEKMQSDKGSIPDRFSAQQFSDYHSELNMSSLELGDSALYFCASSFSRGGNTIYFGEGSWLTVV.

The chain has TRBV4-1 and TRBJ2-7; 10 bases are a match to TRBD1. Germline-derived CDR1 and CDR2 are MGHRA and YSYEKL. V shed 0 bases, J shed 5 bases, and the junction held 13 bases outside the gene matches. The CDR3 spans 18 residues. The CDR3 loop reads CASSQDSLRQGAVNEQYF. The CDR3 DNA reads TGCGCCAGCAGCCAAGACTCGTTAAGACAGGGGGCGGTAAACGAGCAGTACTTC.

This sequence joins TRBV6-4 and TRBJ2-1, with 10 bases fitting TRBD2. V was clipped by 5 bases and J by 2 bases; unmatched bases: 6. The CDR3 extends over 16 amino acids. Looked up from germline, CDR1 is MRHNA and CDR2 is SNTAGT. The CDR3 DNA reads TGTGCCAGCAGTTCAACTAGCGGGGACCCCTACAATGAGCAGTTCTTC. It encodes CASSSTSGDPYNEQFF.

The chain joins TRBV7-2 to TRBJ1-2; D is undetermined. The V gene's germline CDR1 is SGHTA and CDR2 FQGNSA. This CDR3 spans 13 amino acids. The V gene lost 3 bases and the J gene lost 5 bases, with 10 bases spanning the gap. The CDR3 bases are TGTGCCAGCAGCTTCCAGGAAACATATGGCTACACCTTC. This sequence encodes CASSFQETYGYTF.

The chain links TRBV6-2 or TRBV6-3 to TRBJ1-6; TRBD1 is a possible D gene (6 bases). The CDR3 totals 14 residues. Per the germline V gene, CDR1 is MNHEY and CDR2 is SVGEGT. V lost 2 bases and J 7 bases, leaving 9 bases between the germline ends. The chain's CDR3 is CASSYGQRNSPLHF. The CDR3 bases are TGTGCCAGCAGTTACGGACAGAGAAATTCACCCCTCCACTTT.

In DNA, the CDR3 is TGTGCCAGCAGTTTATTGGCAAAGTACGAGCAGTACTTC. This encodes CASSLLAKYEQYF. The chain has TRBV27 and TRBJ2-7, with D hard to call. The V end lost 1 base, the J end lost 4 bases, and 8 bases lay between the germline ends. CDR3 length: 13 residues. Germline V gene sequence: CDR1 MNHEY, CDR2 SMNVEV (reference sequence).

J is TRBJ1-2 and V is TRBV5-1; perhaps TRBD1 as D (6 bases). Germline CDR1 reads SGHRS; CDR2 reads YFSETQ. The CDR3 is made up of 14 amino acids. V lost 2 bases and J lost 8, with 16 bases in between. The CDR3 DNA sequence: TGCGCCAGCAGCTTCGCGCCAGGGGACTCGGGCTACACCTTC. Translating gives CASSFAPGDSGYTF.

This chain links TRBV19 with TRBJ1-1; no definite D call. Germline V gives CDR1 LNHDA, CDR2 SQIVND (reference sequence). This CDR3 spans 13 amino acids. The germline V and J ends were trimmed by 6 bases and 0 bases, with 8 bases remaining between them. Here the CDR3 reads CASSQLLNTEAFF. The DNA of the CDR3 is TGTGCCAGTAGCCAACTACTGAACACTGAAGCTTTCTTT.

This chain connects TRBV3-1 (or the pseudogene TRBV3-2) to TRBJ2-2; D is perhaps TRBD1 (6 bases). Germline V gene data show CDR1 as LGHDT and CDR2 as YNNKEL (reference sequence). CDR3 length equals 16 residues. Trimming left V 3 bases short and J 2 bases short, with 13 bases between. CDR3 nucleotide sequence: TGTGCCAGCAGCCAGCAAACCGGGACAAACACCGGGGAGCTGTTTTTT. Amino acids: CASSQQTGTNTGELFF.

This rearrangement joins TRBV7-9 to TRBJ1-2; D is undetermined. V was cut by 5 bases and J by 0 bases, with 16 bases left in between. Germline CDR1 is SEHNR and CDR2 is FQNEAQ (reference sequence). CDR3 length: 16 residues. CDR3 amino acids: CASSHQSGGPNYGYTF. Written as DNA, the CDR3 is TGTGCCAGCAGCCATCAGTCCGGTGGACCTAACTATGGCTACACCTTC.

With respect to this clone: An end of the junction differs from the germline gene, which may be a read error. The chain combines TRBV4-1 with TRBJ1-5; unclear D gene. Germline assignment: CDR1 MGHRA and CDR2 YSYEKL. The CDR3 has 13 residues. Here the CDR3 DNA reads TGCGCCAGCAGCCAATTACCGGCCGTCCCCCAACATTTT. As protein: CASSQLPAVPQHF.

The chain employs TRBV28 and TRBJ2-7; maybe TRBD1 (8 bases). V gave up 6 bases and J gave up 2 bases, with 20 bases separating them. Germline loops: CDR1 MDHEN, CDR2 SYDVKM. The CDR3 totals 16 residues. CDR3 nucleotide sequence: TGTGCCAGCAGGTCACCAGACAGGGGACTACCCTACGAGCAGTACTTC. Its protein is CASRSPDRGLPYEQYF.

This rearrangement joins TRBV28 to TRBJ2-7; 7 positions match TRBD1. The V segment lost 5 bases and the J segment 4 bases; nucleotides outside the gene matches: 2. The length of the CDR3 is 12 residues. Per germline, CDR1 MDHEN and CDR2 SYDVKM. The CDR3 is CASSRQGYEQYF. CDR3 sequence (DNA): TGTGCCAGCAGTCGACAGGGTTACGAGCAGTACTTC.

V and J are TRBV6-5 and TRBJ1-5; TRBD1 aligns across 10 bases. V shed 6 bases and J 3 bases; nucleotides not matched to a gene: 5. Looked up from germline, CDR1 is MNHEY and CDR2 is SVGAGI. The CDR3 loop spans 15 amino acids. CDR3 sequence reads: CASRRQGANNQPQHF. CDR3 in DNA: TGTGCCAGCAGACGACAGGGGGCAAACAATCAGCCCCAGCATTTT.

This rearrangement joins TRBV19 to TRBJ1-5, with D possibly TRBD1 on 5 matching bases. Per germline, CDR1 LNHDA and CDR2 SQIVND (reference sequence). This CDR3 contains 14 residues. V was pared by 6 bases and J by 2 bases, with 11 bases between. The CDR3 spells CASRGDSRNQPQHF. The CDR3 coding sequence is TGTGCCAGTAGGGGGGATAGCCGCAATCAGCCCCAGCATTTT.